The TCR beta chain described here comes from a study of molecular identifiers for immune sequencing clone quantification. TCRdb independently ran MiXCR on the PCR reads; one entry per CDR3 protein. The sample shows tens of thousands of distinct CDR3 sequences, approximately 40% of them seen only once. V was clipped by 5 bases and J by 9 bases, with 16 bases between them. The CDR3 covers 13 residues. The germline CDR1 and CDR2 sequences are MDHEN and SYDVKM. Sorted naive CD8 T cells were those defined as CD8+CD4-CCR7+CD45RA+. The chain employs TRBV28 and TRBJ2-5; TRBD1 is a possible D gene (6 bases). The sample consisted of naive CD8+ T cells from blood, with Jurkat cell RNA spiked in. Subset denoted: FACS-sorted CD8+CD4-CCR7+CD45RA+ naive T cells. The sequence derives from a human donor in good health. Some libraries in this study had Jurkat cell RNA spiked in. The CDR3: CASSRTDPGAQYF. The CDR3 DNA sequence: TGTGCCAGCAGTAGGACAGACCCAGGAGCCCAGTACTTC.